The 9 T cell receptor beta chains below all came from one sample that was sequenced in a study of blood T cell repertoires in COVID-19. Clones were read by immunoSEQ multiplex PCR, and TCRdb kept only the in-frame ones, dropping some. Of hundreds of thousands of clones in the sample, roughly 80% were seen once. The specimen sequenced was peripheral blood. The receptors come from a woman older than 75 with active or convalescent COVID-19.

CDR3 DNA sequence: TGTGCCAGCAGTTCGGGACAGATAGTTAACACTGAAGCTTTCTTT. Translated, it gives CASSSGQIVNTEAFF. The chain joins TRBV27 to TRBJ1-1, with 7 bases identical to TRBD1. The CDR3 totals 15 residues. Germline-derived CDR1 and CDR2 are MNHEY and SMNVEV (reference sequence). Trimming at V came to 4 bases and at J to 2 bases, leaving 7 bases not matched to a gene.

The rearrangement joins TRBV27 to TRBJ2-7; 11 positions agree with TRBD1. This CDR3 is 15 amino acids long. With V trimmed by 5 bases and J by 9 bases, 12 bases remained unmatched. Per the germline V gene, CDR1 is MNHEY and CDR2 is SMNVEV (reference sequence). CDR3 coding DNA: TGTGCCAGCAGTGAACCGGGACAGGGGGGACTGGGGCAGTACTTC. It specifies CASSEPGQGGLGQYF.

The chain's CDR3 is CASTPGQGFYYGYTF. CDR3 nucleotide sequence: TGTGCCAGTACTCCGGGACAGGGATTTTACTATGGCTACACCTTC. The V and J genes are TRBV19 and TRBJ1-2, with 9 bases matching TRBD1. This CDR3 region has 15 residues. The J segment lost 3 bases and the V segment lost 7 bases, leaving 9 bases of the junction unmatched. Looked up from germline, CDR1 is LNHDA and CDR2 is SQIVND (reference sequence).

This chain joins TRBV6-5 and TRBJ1-2; 7 bases line up with TRBD1. CDR1 MNHEY and CDR2 SVGAGI come from the germline V gene. CDR3 length equals 15 residues. J gave up 0 bases and V 5 bases, and 6 bases lay outside the gene matches. The CDR3 here is CASSKTGAANYGYTF. As DNA, the CDR3 is TGTGCCAGCAGTAAAACAGGGGCGGCTAACTATGGCTACACCTTC.

V and J are TRBV7-9 and TRBJ1-6; 9 bases line up with TRBD1. The CDR3 runs 18 residues. Germline-derived CDR1 and CDR2 are SEHNR and FQNEAQ (reference sequence). V lost 3 bases, J lost 3 bases, and 9 bases stayed unmatched. The CDR3 protein is CASSFSGQGSFYNSPLHF. In DNA, the CDR3 is TGTGCCAGCAGCTTTTCGGGACAGGGCTCGTTCTATAATTCACCCCTCCACTTT. The variable domain in full, completed from reference TRBV7-9 and TRBJ1-6, reads DTGVSQNPRHKITKRGQNVTFRCDPISEHNRLYWYRQTLGQGPEFLTYFQNEAQLEKSRLLSDRFSAERPKGSFSTLEIQRTEQGDSAMYLCASSFSGQGSFYNSPLHFGNGTRLTVT.

The genes are TRBV7-2 and TRBJ2-1, with TRBD1 matching over 7 bases. This CDR3 comprises 15 residues. From germline, CDR1 is SGHTA and CDR2 FQGNSA. The V gene end was trimmed by 5 bases and the J gene end by 4 bases; junction bases not matched to a gene: 8. The CDR3 region has the DNA TGTGCCAGCAGCAATTACCGGGGACAGTACAATGAGCAGTTCTTC. Its protein is CASSNYRGQYNEQFF.

The chain combines TRBV27 with TRBJ2-5; TRBD1 might be the D (5 bases). Germline assignment: CDR1 MNHEY and CDR2 SMNVEV (reference sequence). Trimming pared 5 bases from V and 5 bases from J, leaving 18 bases between. The CDR3 runs to 15 residues. This CDR3 is CASSLGPENRETQYF. CDR3 sequence (DNA): TGTGCCAGCAGTCTAGGTCCAGAGAACAGGGAGACCCAGTACTTC.

The chain is built from TRBV7-9 and TRBJ1-2, with D unclear. The germline CDR1 and CDR2 sequences are SEHNR and FQNEAQ (reference sequence). V dropped 5 bases and J dropped 8 bases, with 12 bases sitting between them. The CDR3 contains 12 residues. The CDR3 reads CASSLNKHGYTF. As DNA, the CDR3 is TGTGCCAGCAGCCTCAATAAGCACGGCTACACCTTC.

This clone was seen a single time. The genes are TRBV24-1 and TRBJ2-2; D may be TRBD2 (6 bases). The CDR3 is made up of 13 amino acids. Per germline, CDR1 KGHDR and CDR2 SFDVKD. V was shortened by 10 bases and J by 4 bases, with 12 bases between the two germline ends. CDR3 protein: CATTSPGTGELFF. The DNA of the CDR3 is TGTGCCACGACTAGTCCGGGCACCGGGGAGCTGTTTTTT.